The rows below give T cell receptor beta chains drawn from one sample of a study of CXCR4 blockade with PD-1 therapy in pancreatic cancer. TCRdb's table, derived via immunoSEQ multiplex PCR, lists solely in-frame clones and lacks some. Of 2,500 to 3,500 clones in the sample, approximately 39% were seen once. The sequenced sample consisted of tumor tissue. The receptors derive from a human donor with pancreatic ductal adenocarcinoma. Both conserved end residues are part of each CDR3. Fields, in order: J gene, V gene, clone size, D gene, CDR3 protein, CDR3 DNA. The D gene is left open where the match is weak. Size is omitted from some rows. Given values are once, few, many or a class for expanded clones.

TRBJ1-2 | TRBV28 | few | - | CASSSFGGSGYTF | TGTGCCAGCAGTTCTTTCGGAGGGTCGGGCTACACCTTC
TRBJ2-5 | TRBV15 | - | TRBD2 | CATSRGLAKETQYF | TGTGCCACCAGCAGAGGACTAGCTAAAGAGACCCAGTACTTC
TRBJ1-6 | TRBV1 | - | - | CASSQETGNSPLHF | TGCGCCAGCAGCCAAGAGACAGGGAATTCACCCCTCCACTTT
TRBJ1-4 | TRBV9 | - | - | CASSVTPRGNEKLFF | TGTGCCAGCAGCGTAACCCCCCGCGGGAATGAAAAACTGTTTTTT
TRBJ2-1 | TRBV30 | - | - | CAWSAGGSYNEQFF | TGTGCCTGGTCTGCCGGGGGTTCCTACAATGAGCAGTTCTTC
TRBJ2-4 | TRBV18 | - | - | CASSPEGRDTKF | TGTGCCAGCTCACCAGAGGGCAGGGACACAAAATTC
TRBJ2-7 | TRBV30 | few | - | CAWSLGVQSSYEQYF | TGTGCCTGGAGTCTGGGGGTCCAATCCTCCTACGAGCAGTACTTC
TRBJ1-2 | TRBV19 | - | TRBD1 | CASHHRGRNYGYTF | TGTGCCAGCCACCACAGGGGGCGCAACTATGGCTACACCTTC
TRBJ1-1 | TRBV7-6 | medium-sized | - | CASSSPSDVVEAFF | TGTGCCAGCAGCTCTCCGTCGGACGTCGTTGAAGCTTTCTTT
TRBJ1-1 | TRBV28 | - | TRBD1 | CASRTGQGGVTEAFF | TGTGCCAGCAGAACGGGACAGGGAGGGGTTACTGAAGCTTTCTTT
TRBJ2-3 | TRBV7-6 | few | - | CASSLVTLTDTQYF | TGTGCCAGCAGCTTGGTTACCCTCACAGATACGCAGTATTTT
TRBJ2-3 | TRBV6-8 | medium-sized | TRBD1 | CASSYLQGQGADTQYF | TGTGCCAGCAGTTATCTTCAAGGACAGGGGGCAGATACGCAGTATTTT
TRBJ1-6 | TRBV28 | - | - | CASTITPGAGRGNSPLHF | TGTGCCAGCACAATTACCCCGGGAGCAGGGAGAGGTAATTCACCCCTCCACTTT
TRBJ1-6 | TRBV19 | few | - | CASSPLAGVNSPLHF | TGTGCCAGTAGTCCGTTAGCGGGGGTTAATTCACCCCTCCACTTT
TRBJ2-6 | TRBV12-1 | - | - | CASSRCPVQSRANVLTF | TGTGCCAGCAGCAGATGCCCTGTACAAAGTCGGGCCAACGTCCTGACTTTC
TRBJ1-1 | TRBV11-3 | few | - | CASSSGTRGTEAFF | TGTGCCAGCAGCTCCGGGACGCGAGGAACTGAAGCTTTCTTT
TRBJ2-1 | TRBV1 | - | - | CASSQEGRYLYNEQFF | TGCGCCAGCAGCCAAGAGGGACGATACCTATACAATGAGCAGTTCTTC
TRBJ1-5 | TRBV19 | - | - | CASNRGVGLVQPQHF | TGTGCCAGCAATCGAGGGGTCGGTTTGGTTCAGCCCCAGCATTTT
TRBJ2-1 | TRBV18 | - | TRBD2 | CASSPASGGAYNEQFF | TGTGCCAGCTCACCTGCCAGCGGGGGGGCCTACAATGAGCAGTTCTTC
TRBJ2-6 | TRBV19 | - | - | CASNVYGGSGANVLTF | TGTGCCAGTAACGTTTACGGGGGATCCGGGGCCAACGTCCTGACTTTC
TRBJ2-7 | TRBV6-8 | few | - | CASSYARGKGSYEQYF | TGTGCCAGCAGTTACGCCAGGGGAAAGGGCTCTTACGAGCAGTACTTC
TRBJ2-2 | TRBV4-1 | - | - | CASRALNQNTGELFF | TGCGCCAGCAGAGCCCTCAACCAGAACACCGGGGAGCTGTTTTTT
TRBJ1-1 | TRBV28 | - | - | CASSFGTLIILF | TGTGCCAGCAGTTTTGGGACTCTGATTATTCTCTTT